One sample yielded the 12 T cell receptor beta chains listed below, sequenced in a study of T cell responses to AZD1222 COVID-19 vaccine. Some clones are missing from TCRdb's copy, which holds only in-frame ones; the method was immunoSEQ multiplex PCR. The sample carries tens of thousands of clones, 88% recorded once. Sequenced material: peripheral blood, taken 28 days after the second AZD1222 dose. These receptors were obtained from an adult who received the AZD1222 COVID-19 vaccine.

The V and J genes are TRBV4-1 and TRBJ1-2, with D tentatively TRBD1 (5 bases). The CDR3 has 18 residues. The V end lost 1 base, the J end lost 4 bases, and 22 bases lay between the germline ends. Germline V gene lookup returns CDR1 MGHRA and CDR2 YSYEKL. In nucleotides, the CDR3 is TGCGCCAGCAGCCAAGCGGTTGGACACTCAGTAGGAGGCTATGGCTACACCTTC. It specifies CASSQAVGHSVGGYGYTF.

The J gene is TRBJ2-7, the V gene TRBV5-1, with TRBD1 identical over 8 bases. The CDR3 runs 15 residues. The V segment lost 0 bases and the J segment 2 bases; nucleotides outside the gene matches: 4. Germline values: CDR1 SGHRS, CDR2 YFSETQ. CDR3: CASSLEPGGAYEQYF. The CDR3 bases are TGCGCCAGCAGCTTGGAACCAGGGGGCGCCTACGAGCAGTACTTC. The variable domain in full, with the rest retrieved from reference TRBV5-1 and TRBJ2-7, is KAGVTQTPRYLIKTRGQQVTLSCSPISGHRSVSWYQQTPGQGLQFLFEYFSETQRNKGNFPGRFSGRQFSNSRSEMNVSTLELGDSALYLCASSLEPGGAYEQYFGPGTRLTVT.

This clone was seen a handful of times. The V call is TRBV9, the J call TRBJ1-6, with a weak D call TRBD1 (5 bases). The CDR3 runs 14 residues. Trimming removed 7 bases from V and 5 bases from J, with 13 bases in between. Germline V gene sequence: CDR1 SGDLS, CDR2 YYNGEE. CDR3 protein: CASRRDGDNSPLHF. The CDR3 DNA follows: TGTGCCAGCCGGCGGGACGGCGATAATTCACCCCTCCACTTT.

The rearrangement joins TRBV6-5 to TRBJ2-1, with unresolved D. This CDR3 contains 13 residues. The germline V gene has CDR1 MNHEY and CDR2 SVGAGI. V lost 4 bases, J lost 2 bases, and 6 bases lay in between. The CDR3: CASSSPPYNEQFF. CDR3 bases: TGTGCCAGCAGTTCCCCCCCCTACAATGAGCAGTTCTTC.

A few counts support this clone. The chain combines TRBV15 with TRBJ2-1, with TRBD2 as a possible D gene (5 bases). Germline values: CDR1 LNHNV, CDR2 YYDKDF (reference sequence). Trimming pared 5 bases from V and 8 bases from J, leaving 16 bases between. The CDR3 consists of 14 residues. The CDR3 DNA follows: TGTGCCACCAGCCAATTCGGCGGGCGGGATGAGCAGTTCTTC. This translates into CATSQFGGRDEQFF.

The V call is TRBV19, the J call TRBJ1-1; D unclear. CDR3 length equals 14 residues. The germline V gene has CDR1 LNHDA and CDR2 SQIVND (reference sequence). Trimming pared 5 bases from V and 10 bases from J, leaving 20 bases between. CDR3 DNA: TGTGCCAGTAGTCCCCCTGCGGGAGTTCCATCAGCTTTCTTT. Translated: CASSPPAGVPSAFF.

The chain is built from TRBV5-8 and TRBJ2-5, with D unresolved. The length of the CDR3 is 13 residues. Trimming removed 1 base at V and 5 bases at J, with 9 bases between. Germline V gene data show CDR1 as SGHTS and CDR2 as YDEGEE. The CDR3 region has the DNA TGTGCCAGCAGCTTGTCCTCGCCCGAGACCCAGTACTTC. The encoded protein is CASSLSSPETQYF.

The rearrangement uses TRBV3-1 (or the pseudogene TRBV3-2) and TRBJ1-5; 7 bases are a match to TRBD1. Germline V gives CDR1 LGHDT, CDR2 YNNKEL (reference sequence). This CDR3 region has 15 residues. J gave up 0 bases and V 4 bases, and 3 bases lay outside the gene matches. The CDR3 here is CASSRGTVSNQPQHF. CDR3 DNA sequence: TGTGCCAGCAGCCGGGGGACAGTTAGCAATCAGCCCCAGCATTTT.

The chain links TRBV25-1 to TRBJ2-1, with D perhaps given as TRBD1 or TRBD2 (5 bases each). CDR3 length: 14 amino acids. V lost 7 bases, J lost 2 bases, and 12 bases lay in between. Germline-derived CDR1 and CDR2 are MGHDK and SYGVNS. The CDR3 bases are TGTGCCAGCAAAGGGGAAGCGGCCTACAATGAGCAGTTCTTC. Translating it yields CASKGEAAYNEQFF. Full variable domain (rest looked up from reference TRBV25-1 and TRBJ2-1): EADIYQTPRYLVIGTGKKITLECSQTMGHDKMYWYQQDPGMELHLIHYSYGVNSTEKGDLSSESTVSRIRTEHFPLTLESARPSHTSQYLCASKGEAAYNEQFFGPGTRLTVL.

The chain links TRBV4-1 to TRBJ1-2; D gene unclear. Germline CDR1 MGHRA, CDR2 YSYEKL. With 0 bases removed from V and 4 bases from J, the gap between germline ends came to 9 bases. The CDR3 is 14 residues long. CDR3 nucleotide sequence: TGCGCCAGCAGCCAAGATGCAAAGCCCTATGGCTACACCTTC. It codes for CASSQDAKPYGYTF.

The rearrangement uses TRBV28 and TRBJ2-5; TRBD1 or TRBD2 may be the D gene (5 bases each). The CDR3 extends over 16 amino acids. The germline CDR1 and CDR2 sequences are MDHEN and SYDVKM. The V and J ends lost 3 bases and 9 bases respectively, with 23 bases between them. DNA for the CDR3: TGTGCCAGCAGTTTTTCGGGGAGACCCCACATACAGGCCCAGTACTTC. As protein: CASSFSGRPHIQAQYF.

This clone was counted once. The genes are TRBV7-9 and TRBJ1-5; D not certain. Trimming pared 2 bases from V and 3 bases from J, leaving 8 bases between. The germline V gene encodes CDR1 SEHNR and CDR2 FQNEAQ (reference sequence). The CDR3 has 14 amino acids. CDR3 sequence (DNA): TGTGCCAGCAGCTTAACCCGGGACAATCAGCCCCAGCATTTT. This encodes CASSLTRDNQPQHF.